This TCR beta chain was retrieved from a study of cytomegalovirus exposure and HLA in healthy donors. On this clone: The antigen is undetermined.

Notes on the study in general: Researchers reported from a later analysis that most CMV-associated TCR beta chains appeared HLA-restricted. Presence/absence analyses rested on an assumption that sequencing depth was roughly uniform across donors. About 90% or about 30% of the time was how often most TCR beta V segments were productive, according to an earlier analysis. Specificity for CMV antigens was confirmed in vitro for three of the CMV-associated chains.

13 Jbeta primers and 60 Vbeta primers were used for the PCR. The repertoire was sequenced with immunoSEQ multiplex PCR; TCRdb's copy has only in-frame clones and lacks some. Of approximately 110,000 clones listed, 79% are singletons. The CDR3 has 13 residues. Germline V gene lookup returns CDR1 SEHNR and CDR2 FQNEAQ (reference sequence). With 7 bases removed from V and 5 bases from J, the gap between germline ends came to 14 bases. This chain joins TRBV7-9 and TRBJ2-5; weak D call: TRBD1 (6 bases). The material sequenced was PBMCs. The TCR comes from a woman younger than 30 in good health and CMV-seropositive. The CDR3 bases are TGTGCCAGCACCAGCCAGGGGCTCGAGACCCAGTACTTC. Amino acid sequence: CASTSQGLETQYF. The complete variable domain, with remaining parts taken from reference TRBV7-9 and TRBJ2-5, reads DTGVSQNPRHKITKRGQNVTFRCDPISEHNRLYWYRQTLGQGPEFLTYFQNEAQLEKSRLLSDRFSAERPKGSFSTLEIQRTEQGDSAMYLCASTSQGLETQYFGPGTRLLVL.